This T cell receptor beta chain was retrieved from a study of regulatory and conventional T cells in RAG deficiency. The repertoire was sequenced with immunoSEQ multiplex PCR; TCRdb's copy has only in-frame clones and lacks some. There are about 8,500 clones in the sample; 80% occur only once, and 34% lies in the top ten. V lost 4 bases to trimming and J lost 4 bases, with 10 bases between them. Germline CDR1 reads LNHDA; CDR2 reads SQIVND (reference sequence). The CDR3 is 13 amino acids. In addition, the sample was reused for a study of regulatory T cells. That publication notes: Amplification used 52 TRBV primers and 13 TRBJ primers.

The chain carries TRBV19 and TRBJ2-5; no clear D. Sequencing was carried out using CD8+ T cells sorted from blood. The sequence was collected from a human donor in good health. Here the CDR3 DNA reads TGTGCCAGTAGTACGGACGCGGTAGAGACCCAGTACTTC. This codes for CASSTDAVETQYF. The whole variable domain, filled in from reference TRBV19 and TRBJ2-5, reads DGGITQSPKYLFRKEGQNVTLSCEQNLNHDAMYWYRQDPGQGLRLIYYSQIVNDFQKGDIAEGYSVSREKKESFPLTVTSAQKNPTAFYLCASSTDAVETQYFGPGTRLLVL.